A selection of T cell receptor beta chains follows, all from one sample in a study of identical twins. A single record per CDR3 protein comes from TCRdb applying MiXCR to the 5' RACE reads. The sample has some 900,000 distinct CDR3 sequences; 9% to 15% are singletons. The sample was also reused in another study, on yellow fever vaccine responses in identical twins.

Material for sequencing was PBMCs. Receptors were obtained from a woman aged 18-29 years in good health. The CDR3 runs from the conserved cysteine through the conserved F or W. D genes are given only for firm matches. A clone size is listed for some rows: how often the clone was seen (once, few, many), or a class if it is expanded.

clone_size | j_call | d_call | v_call | cdr3_nt | cdr3_aa
few | TRBJ2-3 | . | TRBV28 | TGTGCCAGCTCGCCCAACGGGTTGGGCACAGATACGCAGTATTTT | CASSPNGLGTDTQYF
few | TRBJ2-7 | TRBD2 | TRBV12-3/TRBV12-4 | TGTGCCAGCAGTTCACGGACTAGCGGGATCTACGAGCAGTACTTC | CASSSRTSGIYEQYF
few | TRBJ1-6 | . | TRBV20-1 | TGCAGTGCCCAGGGAGACTCCTATAATTCACCCCTCCACTTT | CSAQGDSYNSPLHF
few | TRBJ1-1 | . | TRBV7-9 | TGTGCCAGCGCCGGGGGTTTGAACACTGAAGCTGTCTTT | CASAGGLNTEAVF
few | TRBJ2-7 | . | TRBV6-5 | TGTGCCAGCAGTTACTTGGGGATTCTCTCCTACGAGCAGTACTTC | CASSYLGILSYEQYF
. | TRBJ1-4 | . | TRBV10-2 | TGCGCCAGCAGTGACGGATGGTCTGGGGCTGAAAAACTGTTTTTT | CASSDGWSGAEKLFF
many | TRBJ1-1 | TRBD1 | TRBV29-1 | TGCAGCGTTGCCGGGACAGCGAAGACTGAAGCTTTCTTT | CSVAGTAKTEAFF
few | TRBJ2-4 | TRBD2 | TRBV7-4 | TGTGCCAGCAGCTTAGTGGCCCCCGGGACTAGCGGGCGCGGGCGGAAGGTAGCCAAAAACATTCAGTACTTC | CASSLVAPGTSGRGRKVAKNIQYF
. | TRBJ2-3 | . | TRBV28 | TGTGCCAGCGGGGGTCCCTGGGGGCACACAGATACGCAGTATTTT | CASGGPWGHTDTQYF
many | TRBJ2-5 | . | TRBV6-5 | TGTGCCAGCAGTTACCACAGGAGGGGTGAGACCCAGTACTTC | CASSYHRRGETQYF
few | TRBJ2-1 | TRBD2 | TRBV28 | TGTGCCAGCAGTTTACTGGCTAGCGGCGGGTACAATGAGCAGTTCTTC | CASSLLASGGYNEQFF
few | TRBJ2-1 | . | TRBV3-1 | TGTGCCAGCAGCCCAACTGGGGCAGGGTCCTACAATGAGCAGTTCTTC | CASSPTGAGSYNEQFF
few | TRBJ2-1 | . | TRBV5-1 | TGCGCCAGCAGCTTGGGGCTGGCATGGGGGTTGCCAAACTCCGATGACAATGAGCAGTTCTTC | CASSLGLAWGLPNSDDNEQFF
. | TRBJ1-1 | . | TRBV20-1 | TGCAGTGCTGGACGTGGTTTGGCTGAAGCTTTCTTT | CSAGRGLAEAFF